A selection of T cell receptor beta chains follows, all from one sample in a study of post-analysis software for immune sequencing data. TCRdb reprocessed the PCR reads with MiXCR, giving one entry per CDR3 protein. Among 750,000 to 950,000 distinct CDR3 sequences listed, about 50% were seen once. Material: blood. The receptors derive from a girl aged 10 to 17 with multiple sclerosis. Each CDR3 is given with its conserved first and last residue.

cdr3_aa	cdr3_length	v_call	j_call
CASSLGLADTQYF	13	TRBV7-2	TRBJ2-3
CASDSAEGRKYNEQFF	16	TRBV25-1	TRBJ2-1
CASSSTQGANEKLFF	15	TRBV7-9	TRBJ1-4
CASLGGRGTDTQYF	14	TRBV2	TRBJ2-3
CSVEGSGGYEQYF	13	TRBV29-1	TRBJ2-7
CASSTWTSGRAQETQYF	17	TRBV7-2	TRBJ2-5
CAAHRGYEQFF	11	TRBV30	TRBJ2-1
CASSVAGESYEQYF	14	TRBV9	TRBJ2-7
CARPRLAGGLSTDTQYF	17	TRBV2	TRBJ2-3
CASSQDFTRQKEQYF	15	TRBV4-1	TRBJ2-7
CSVLSAMGHEQYF	13	TRBV29-1	TRBJ2-7
CASRTSGGLTDTQYF	15	TRBV6-1	TRBJ2-3
CASSPPGLAGPYEQYF	16	TRBV4-1	TRBJ2-7
CASSTLAGGHNEQFF	15	TRBV7-2	TRBJ2-1
CASSTQDQPRHF	12	TRBV2	TRBJ1-5
CASTRQLDYNEQFF	14	TRBV6-6	TRBJ2-1
CSARGVGEGYTF	12	TRBV20-1	TRBJ1-2
CASSQEVQQKLFF	13	TRBV4-1	TRBJ1-4
CASSQWASYEQYF	13	TRBV7-2	TRBJ2-7
CASSQGGAAGTEGSYNEQFF	20	TRBV4-2	TRBJ2-1
CSVDMPGGYTF	11	TRBV29-1	TRBJ1-2
CASSSSSRYTQYF	13	TRBV5-6	TRBJ2-3
CSTSRGNDYEQYF	13	TRBV20-1	TRBJ2-7
CASRRQGINQPQHF	14	TRBV4-1	TRBJ1-5
CASRGRGPYEQYF	13	TRBV12-3/TRBV12-4	TRBJ2-7
CASSPQGARYGYTF	14	TRBV12-3/TRBV12-4	TRBJ1-2
CASSLRQGGPETQYF	15	TRBV12-3/TRBV12-4	TRBJ2-5